This TCR beta chain was sequenced in a study of T cells in Graves' hyperthyroidism and ophthalmopathy. Any patient presenting with uncontrolled infection, other autoimmune disease, pregnancy or lactation was left out. Cells are PBMCs isolated from 10 ml of fresh blood. Broader study findings: A model built on 13 V-J features separated ophthalmopathy from stable hyperthyroidism.

RNA transcripts yielded amplified TCR beta CDR3 regions. A first-round RT-PCR of the TCR CDR3 used the HTBI primer set. TCRdb analysed the multiplex PCR reads with MiXCR anew, one entry per CDR3 protein. The sample lists some 250,000 distinct CDR3 sequences; 14% to 15% were seen once. This clonotype was seen more than once but under ten times. Its target is not known. With 8 bases removed from V and 8 bases from J, the gap between germline ends came to 19 bases. Germline V CDR1 and CDR2: MNHNS, SASEGT. This CDR3 is built from 13 residues. The sequencing sample was made of blood. The sequence derives from a woman aged 40 to 50 with Graves' hyperthyroidism that later progressed to Graves' ophthalmopathy. This chain connects TRBV6-1 to TRBJ2-7; no firm D call. CDR3 region: CASLTPSTRKQYF. CDR3 sequence (DNA): TGTGCCAGCCTGACTCCTTCTACCCGAAAGCAGTACTTC.